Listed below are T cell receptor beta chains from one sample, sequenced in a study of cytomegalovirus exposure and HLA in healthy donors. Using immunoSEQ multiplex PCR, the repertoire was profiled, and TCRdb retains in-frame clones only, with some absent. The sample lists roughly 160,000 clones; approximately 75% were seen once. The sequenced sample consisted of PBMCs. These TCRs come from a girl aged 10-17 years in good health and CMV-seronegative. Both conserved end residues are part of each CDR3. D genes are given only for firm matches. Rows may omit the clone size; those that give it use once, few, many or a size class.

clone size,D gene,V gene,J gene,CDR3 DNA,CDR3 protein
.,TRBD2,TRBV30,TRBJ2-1,TGTGCCTGGAGTACCCTCTGGACTAGCGGGGGGGCCAGGGGAGATGAGCAGTTCTTC,CAWSTLWTSGGARGDEQFF
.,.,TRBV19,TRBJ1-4,TGTGCCAGTAGTATTGGCCGGGCAACTAATGAAAAACTGTTTTTT,CASSIGRATNEKLFF
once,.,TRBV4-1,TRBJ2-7,TGCGCCAGCAGCCAAGTCTCTCCCTACGAGCAGTACTTC,CASSQVSPYEQYF
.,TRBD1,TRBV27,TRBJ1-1,TGTGCCAGCAGTTTTGGACAGGGGAATTTTGACACTGAAGCTTTCTTT,CASSFGQGNFDTEAFF
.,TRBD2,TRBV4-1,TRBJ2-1,TGCGCCAGCAGCCGGGGGGGGGAGGTATCCTACAATGAGCAGTTCTTC,CASSRGGEVSYNEQFF
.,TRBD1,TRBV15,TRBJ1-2,TGTGCCACCAGCAGAGATTTCGGGACAGCGGCTAGTGGCTACACCTTC,CATSRDFGTAASGYTF
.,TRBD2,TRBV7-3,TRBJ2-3,TGTGCCAGCAGCTCAAGAGCGGGGGACGGAGATACGCAGTATTTT,CASSSRAGDGDTQYF
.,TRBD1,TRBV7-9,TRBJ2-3,TGTGCCAGCAGCTTACCCAGGGGGCAGAGCGATACGCAGTATTTT,CASSLPRGQSDTQYF
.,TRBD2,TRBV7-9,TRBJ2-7,TGTGCCAGCAGCTTGGGCGGGGGGACCCAATACGAGCAGTACTTC,CASSLGGGTQYEQYF
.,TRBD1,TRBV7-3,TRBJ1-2,TGTGCCAGCAGCCCACGTGGAGGGGGCGGCTACACCTTC,CASSPRGGGGYTF
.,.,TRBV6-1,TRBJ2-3,TGTGCCGTATCCCTTAGGGGCCGCAGCACAGATACGCAGTATTTT,CAVSLRGRSTDTQYF
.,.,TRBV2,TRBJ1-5,TGTGCCAGCAGGAAGGTCGGGGAGGGTCAGCCCCAGCATTTT,CASRKVGEGQPQHF
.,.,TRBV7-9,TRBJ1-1,TGTGCCAGCAGCTATCGGGTTGGCACTGAAGCTTTCTTT,CASSYRVGTEAFF
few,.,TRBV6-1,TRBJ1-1,TGTGCCAGCGGCAGGGACACTGAAGCTTTCTTT,CASGRDTEAFF
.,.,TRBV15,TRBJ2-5,TGTGCCACCAGCAGAGCATCCAACAGCTTAGAGACCCAGTACTTC,CATSRASNSLETQYF
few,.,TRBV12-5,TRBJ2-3,TGTGCTAGTGGTTTGCCGAGCCCCAGCGACGATACGCAGTATTTT,CASGLPSPSDDTQYF
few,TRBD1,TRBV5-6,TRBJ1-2,TGTGCCAGCAGCTGGGACAGGGTTAACTATGGCTACACCTTC,CASSWDRVNYGYTF
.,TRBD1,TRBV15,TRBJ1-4,TGTGCCACCAGCGGACAGGGGAGAGGTAATGAAAAACTGTTTTTT,CATSGQGRGNEKLFF
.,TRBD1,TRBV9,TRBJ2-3,TGTGCCAGCAGCGTAGATCAGGGGGGCACAGATACGCAGTATTTT,CASSVDQGGTDTQYF
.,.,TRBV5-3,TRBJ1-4,TGTGCCAGAAAGGATGGGGGGGAAAAACTGTTTTTT,CARKDGGEKLFF
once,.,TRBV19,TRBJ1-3,TGTGCCAGTAGTTATACAGGCTCTGGAAACACCATATATTTT,CASSYTGSGNTIYF
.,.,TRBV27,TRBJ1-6,TGTGCCAGCAGTTCGGGATCTCAATATTCACCCCTCCACTTT,CASSSGSQYSPLHF
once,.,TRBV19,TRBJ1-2,TGTGCCAGTAGTATAGTGGTGGCGGGGCGCGGCTACACCTTC,CASSIVVAGRGYTF
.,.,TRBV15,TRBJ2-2,TGTGCCACCAGCATCGGAGGAAACACCGGGGAGCTGTTTTTT,CATSIGGNTGELFF
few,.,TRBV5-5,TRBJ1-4,TGTGCCAGCAGCTTGGGACAGCTGGATGAAAAACTGTTTTTT,CASSLGQLDEKLFF
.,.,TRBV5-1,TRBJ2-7,TGCGCCAGCAGCCCGGACATACCCTACGAGCAGTACTTC,CASSPDIPYEQYF
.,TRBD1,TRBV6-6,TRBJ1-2,TGTGCCAGTCAAACAGGGGGCCTCTATGGCTACACCTTC,CASQTGGLYGYTF
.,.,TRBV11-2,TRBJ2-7,TGTGCCAGCAGCTTAGCCCAGTCCTACGAGCAGTACTTC,CASSLAQSYEQYF
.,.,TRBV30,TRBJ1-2,TGTGCCTGGAGGCTCAGGGAATTTCGGAACTATGGCTACACCTTC,CAWRLREFRNYGYTF
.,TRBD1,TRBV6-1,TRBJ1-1,TGTGCCAGCAGTCCGGACAGGGCTGTCGCTGAAGCTTTCTTT,CASSPDRAVAEAFF
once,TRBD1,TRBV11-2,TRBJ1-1,TGTGCCAGCAGCCCTGGACAGGGTGAAGCTTTCTTT,CASSPGQGEAFF
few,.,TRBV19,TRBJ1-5,TGTGCCAGTAGTATCGGGGGGCTGAGGAGCAATCAGCCCCAGCATTTT,CASSIGGLRSNQPQHF
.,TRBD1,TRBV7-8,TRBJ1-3,TGTGCCAGCAGCTTAGGCAGGGGGTCTGGAAACACCATATATTTT,CASSLGRGSGNTIYF
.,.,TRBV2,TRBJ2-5,TGTGCCAGTTCCAGGGGCTTCCGGGAGACCCAGTACTTC,CASSRGFRETQYF
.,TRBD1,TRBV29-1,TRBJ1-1,TGCAGCGTCGCGACAGGGGGGGGCACTGAAGCTTTCTTT,CSVATGGGTEAFF
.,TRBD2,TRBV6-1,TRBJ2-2,TGTGCCAGCAGTGAACTCCCTCGCGACGGACTAGCGGGGGACACCGGGGAGCTGTTTTTT,CASSELPRDGLAGDTGELFF
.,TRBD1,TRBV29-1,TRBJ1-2,TGCAGCGCGACAGGGGGCAGAGACTATGGCTACACCTTC,CSATGGRDYGYTF
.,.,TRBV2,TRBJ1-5,TGTGCCAGCATCGGCGGGGGGAATCAGCCCCAGCATTTT,CASIGGGNQPQHF
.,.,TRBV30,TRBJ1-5,TGTGCCTGGAGTAGGACAGCCGCAAATCAGCCCCAGCATTTT,CAWSRTAANQPQHF
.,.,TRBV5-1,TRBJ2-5,TGCGCCAGCAGCTTGGGAGCTGGAGGGGAGACCCAGTACTTC,CASSLGAGGETQYF
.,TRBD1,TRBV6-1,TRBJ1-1,TGTGCCAGCAGTCAGGGACAGGGGATCTTAGGGGCTTTCTTT,CASSQGQGILGAFF
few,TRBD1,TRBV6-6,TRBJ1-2,TGTGCCAGCAGTTACTCAAGGGACAGGGGGCTTGGCTACACCTTC,CASSYSRDRGLGYTF
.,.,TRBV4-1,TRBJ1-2,TGCGCCAGCAGCCAAGAACGGGGAAACTACTATGGCTACACCTTC,CASSQERGNYYGYTF
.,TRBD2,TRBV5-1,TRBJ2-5,TGCGCCAGCGGTCGGGAGGGGTCGGATCAAGAGACCCAGTACTTC,CASGREGSDQETQYF
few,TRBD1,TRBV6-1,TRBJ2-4,TGTGCCAGCAGTGCGAAGGGGACAGGGGTGACCAAAAACATTCAGTACTTC,CASSAKGTGVTKNIQYF
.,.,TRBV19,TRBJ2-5,TGTGCCAGTAGTATGAGCTACGAGACCCAGTACTTC,CASSMSYETQYF
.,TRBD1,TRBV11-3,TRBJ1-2,TGTGCCAGCAGCCGAGGGGGGACAGCCGATGGCTACACCTTC,CASSRGGTADGYTF
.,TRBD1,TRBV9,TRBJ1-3,TGTGCCAGCAGCGTAGGTGGGGGACAGAGAAACACCATATATTTT,CASSVGGGQRNTIYF